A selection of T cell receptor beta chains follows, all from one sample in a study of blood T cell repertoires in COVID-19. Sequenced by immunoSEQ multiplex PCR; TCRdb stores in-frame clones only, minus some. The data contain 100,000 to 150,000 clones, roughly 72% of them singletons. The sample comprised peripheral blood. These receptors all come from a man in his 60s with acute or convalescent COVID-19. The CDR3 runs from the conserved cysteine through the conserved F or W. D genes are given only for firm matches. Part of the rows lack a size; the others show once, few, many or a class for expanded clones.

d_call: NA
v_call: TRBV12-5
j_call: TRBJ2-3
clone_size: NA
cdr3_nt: TGTGCTAGTGGTTTGACCCCCCTTAGTCCGCAGTATTTT
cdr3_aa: CASGLTPLSPQYF

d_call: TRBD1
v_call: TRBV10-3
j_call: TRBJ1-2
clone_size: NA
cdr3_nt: TGTGCCATCAGTGAACAGGGGTATGGCTACACCTTC
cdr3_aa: CAISEQGYGYTF

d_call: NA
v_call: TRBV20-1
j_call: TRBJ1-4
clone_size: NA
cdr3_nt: TGCAGTGCTAGCCGGGAAAAACTGTTTTTT
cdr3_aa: CSASREKLFF

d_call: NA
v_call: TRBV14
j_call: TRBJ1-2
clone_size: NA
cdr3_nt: TGTGCCAGCAGCCAAGGCTCGGGGGTGAGGTATGGCTACACCTTC
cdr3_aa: CASSQGSGVRYGYTF

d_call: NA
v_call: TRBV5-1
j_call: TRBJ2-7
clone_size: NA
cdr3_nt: TGCGCCAGCAACCCCCAGGGGGGAACCTACGAGCAGTACTTC
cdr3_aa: CASNPQGGTYEQYF

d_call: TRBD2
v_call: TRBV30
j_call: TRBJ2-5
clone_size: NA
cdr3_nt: TGTGCCACAACTAGCGGGAGCGACCAAGAGACCCAGTACTTC
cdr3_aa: CATTSGSDQETQYF

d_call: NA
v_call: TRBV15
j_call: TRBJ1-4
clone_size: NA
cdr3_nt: TGTGCCACCAGCAGAGATCCACAGGCATCTAATGAAAAACTGTTTTTT
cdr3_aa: CATSRDPQASNEKLFF

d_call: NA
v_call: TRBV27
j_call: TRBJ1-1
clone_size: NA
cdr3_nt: TGTGCCAGTCATTCCAGGGTGAACACTGAAGCTTTCTTT
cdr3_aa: CASHSRVNTEAFF

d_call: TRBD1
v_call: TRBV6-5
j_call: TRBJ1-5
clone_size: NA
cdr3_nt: TGTGCCAGCACCCGGACAGGGGCCAACAATCAGCCCCAGCATTTT
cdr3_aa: CASTRTGANNQPQHF

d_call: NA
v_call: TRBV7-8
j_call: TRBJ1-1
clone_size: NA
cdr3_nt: TGTGCCAGCAGCCGAAAAGAACAGGGAACTGGTGAAGCTTTCTTT
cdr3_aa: CASSRKEQGTGEAFF

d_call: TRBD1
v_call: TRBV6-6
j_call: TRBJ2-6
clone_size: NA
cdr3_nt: TGTGCCAGCAGTCCCAGGACAGGGAACTCTGGGGCCAACGTCCTGACTTTC
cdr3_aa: CASSPRTGNSGANVLTF

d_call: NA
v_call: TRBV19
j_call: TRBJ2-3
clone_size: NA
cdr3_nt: TGTGCCAGTAGTATCGGGCGGGGCCGGAGCTTTAGCACAGATACGCAGTATTTT
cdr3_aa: CASSIGRGRSFSTDTQYF

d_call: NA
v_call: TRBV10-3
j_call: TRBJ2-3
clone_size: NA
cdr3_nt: TGTGCCATCCAAGGCAGGACTCAAGATACGCAGTATTTT
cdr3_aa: CAIQGRTQDTQYF

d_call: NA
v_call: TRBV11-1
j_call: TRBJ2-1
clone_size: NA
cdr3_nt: TGTGCCAGCAGCGCCGGAGCGGAGAGCTCCTACAATGAGCAGTTCTTC
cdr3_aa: CASSAGAESSYNEQFF

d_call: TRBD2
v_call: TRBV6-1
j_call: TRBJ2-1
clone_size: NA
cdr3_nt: TGTGCCAGCAGTGATCCTAGCGGGAGCTCCTACAATGAGCAGTTCTTC
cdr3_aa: CASSDPSGSSYNEQFF

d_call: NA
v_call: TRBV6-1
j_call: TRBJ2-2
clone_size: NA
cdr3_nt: TGTGCCAGCAGTGAGCGGGCGAGCACCGGGGAGCTGTTTTTT
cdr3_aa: CASSERASTGELFF

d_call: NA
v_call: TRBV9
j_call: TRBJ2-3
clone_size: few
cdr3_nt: TGTGCCAGCAGCGAGTCCTTGCGAGATACGCAGTATTTT
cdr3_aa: CASSESLRDTQYF

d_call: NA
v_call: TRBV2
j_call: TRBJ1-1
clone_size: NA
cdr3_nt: TGTGCCAGCAGTGTGAGGGAAACGAACACTGAAGCTTTCTTT
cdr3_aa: CASSVRETNTEAFF

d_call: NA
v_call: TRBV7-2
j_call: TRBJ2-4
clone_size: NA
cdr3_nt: TGTGCCAGCAGCCTGAATCAGGGGACGCAAAACATTCAGTACTTC
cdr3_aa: CASSLNQGTQNIQYF

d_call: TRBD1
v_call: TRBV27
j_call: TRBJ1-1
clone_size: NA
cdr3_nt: TGTGCCAGCAGTTCCAGGGGGATGAACACTGAAGCTTTCTTT
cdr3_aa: CASSSRGMNTEAFF

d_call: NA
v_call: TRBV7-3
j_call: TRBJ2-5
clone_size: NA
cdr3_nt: TGTGCCTCTCCTGACGGGAAAAAGACCCAGTACTTC
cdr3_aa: CASPDGKKTQYF

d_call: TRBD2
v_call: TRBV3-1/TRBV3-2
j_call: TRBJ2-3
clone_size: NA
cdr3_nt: TGTGCCAGCAGCCTAAGAGCCGGGGGGGCAACAGATACGCAGTATTTT
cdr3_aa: CASSLRAGGATDTQYF

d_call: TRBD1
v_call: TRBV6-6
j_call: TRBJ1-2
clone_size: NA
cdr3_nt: TGTGCCAGCAGCGTCGGGACAGCTAACTATGGCTACACCTTC
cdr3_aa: CASSVGTANYGYTF

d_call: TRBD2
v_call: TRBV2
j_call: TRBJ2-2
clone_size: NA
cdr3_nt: TGTGCCAGCAGCCAGCTAGCGGGAGTCACCGGGGAGCTGTTTTTT
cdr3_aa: CASSQLAGVTGELFF

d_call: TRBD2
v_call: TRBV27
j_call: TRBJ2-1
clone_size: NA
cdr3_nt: TGTGCCAGCAGCCCAACCCGATGGACTAGCGGGAGGAATGAGCAGTTCTTC
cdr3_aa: CASSPTRWTSGRNEQFF

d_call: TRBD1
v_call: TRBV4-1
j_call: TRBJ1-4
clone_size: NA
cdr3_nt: TGCGCCAGCAGCCCGACAGGGGATGGATATGAAAAACTGTTTTTT
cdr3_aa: CASSPTGDGYEKLFF

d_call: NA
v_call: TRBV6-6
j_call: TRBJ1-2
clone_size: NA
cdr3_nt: TGTGCCAGCGGGATCGGGGGAAACTATGGCTACACCTTC
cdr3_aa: CASGIGGNYGYTF

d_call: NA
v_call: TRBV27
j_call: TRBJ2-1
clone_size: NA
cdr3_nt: TGTGCCAGCCGCCAGGGCCCTGGTGAGCAGTTCTTC
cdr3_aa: CASRQGPGEQFF

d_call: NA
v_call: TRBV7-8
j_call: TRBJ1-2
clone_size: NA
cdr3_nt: TGTGCCAGCAGCTTAGATGGCGGGGCGGACTATGGCTACACCTTC
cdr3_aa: CASSLDGGADYGYTF

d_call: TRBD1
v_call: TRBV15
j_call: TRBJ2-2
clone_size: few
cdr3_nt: TGTGCCACCAGCCCCAGGGGGCGTAACACCGGGGAGCTGTTTTTT
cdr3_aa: CATSPRGRNTGELFF

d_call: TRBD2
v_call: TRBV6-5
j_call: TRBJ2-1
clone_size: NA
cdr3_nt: TGTGCCAGCAGTTACGAATACGGGGGGAATGAGCAGTTCTTC
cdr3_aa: CASSYEYGGNEQFF

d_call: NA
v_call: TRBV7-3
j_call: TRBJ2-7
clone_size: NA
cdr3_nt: TGTGCCAGCAGCCAGCAAGGGGGAGCAGGTCATGGCGAGCAGTACTTC
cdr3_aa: CASSQQGGAGHGEQYF

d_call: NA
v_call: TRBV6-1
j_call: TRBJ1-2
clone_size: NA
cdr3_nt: TGTGCCAGCAGTGATGACACCCTCTATGGCTACACCTTC
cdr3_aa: CASSDDTLYGYTF

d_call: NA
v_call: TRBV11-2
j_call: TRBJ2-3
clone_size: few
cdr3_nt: TGTGCCAGCAGCTTAGACGCCCCGGGACTCCAGAACACAGATACGCAGTATTTT
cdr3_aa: CASSLDAPGLQNTDTQYF

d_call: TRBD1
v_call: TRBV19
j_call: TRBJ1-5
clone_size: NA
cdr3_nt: TGTGCCAGTAGGGGGACAGTTAGCAATCAGCCCCAGCATTTT
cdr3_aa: CASRGTVSNQPQHF

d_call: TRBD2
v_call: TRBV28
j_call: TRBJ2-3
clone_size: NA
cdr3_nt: TGTGCCAGCACTAAAGCGGGAGGGCCGTCAAATACGCAGTATTTT
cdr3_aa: CASTKAGGPSNTQYF

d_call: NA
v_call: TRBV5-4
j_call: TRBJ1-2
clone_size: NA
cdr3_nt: TGTGCCAGCAGCTTGGATTCGCGGCTATTTGGCTACACCTTC
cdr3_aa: CASSLDSRLFGYTF

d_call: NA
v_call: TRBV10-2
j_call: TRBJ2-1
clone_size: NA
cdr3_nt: TGCGCCAGCACTGCCTACAATGAGCAGTTCTTC
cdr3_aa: CASTAYNEQFF

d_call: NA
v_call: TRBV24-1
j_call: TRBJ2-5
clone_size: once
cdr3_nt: TGTGCCACCAGTGACCTCGGGAGTGGTGAGACCCAGTACTTC
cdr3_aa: CATSDLGSGETQYF

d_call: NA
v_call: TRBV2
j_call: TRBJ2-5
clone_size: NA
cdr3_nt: TGTGCCAGCAGTGTGAGAGGCACCGACGGAGAGACCCAGTACTTC
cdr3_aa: CASSVRGTDGETQYF

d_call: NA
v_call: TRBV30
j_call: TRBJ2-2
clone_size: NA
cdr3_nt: TGTGCCTGGAGGAAGCGGGGGACAGCCACCGGGGAGCTGTTTTTT
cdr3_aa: CAWRKRGTATGELFF

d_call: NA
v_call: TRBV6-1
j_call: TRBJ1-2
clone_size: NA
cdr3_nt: TGTGCCAGCAGTGACATAGGGGCGGAGTATGGCTACACCTTC
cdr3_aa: CASSDIGAEYGYTF

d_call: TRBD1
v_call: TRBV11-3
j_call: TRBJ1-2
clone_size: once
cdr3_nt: TGTGCCAGCAGCTACGGAAGGACAGGGAATGGCTACACCTTC
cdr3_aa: CASSYGRTGNGYTF

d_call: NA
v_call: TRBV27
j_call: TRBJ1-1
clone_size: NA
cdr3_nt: TGTGCCAGCAGTTCTATTTCAGGGTATCCCACTGAAGCTTTCTTT
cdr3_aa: CASSSISGYPTEAFF

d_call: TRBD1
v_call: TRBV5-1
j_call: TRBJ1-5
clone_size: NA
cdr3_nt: TGCGCCAGCAGCCAGGGACAGGTGCTTACTGGGGAGCCCCAGCATTTT
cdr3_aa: CASSQGQVLTGEPQHF